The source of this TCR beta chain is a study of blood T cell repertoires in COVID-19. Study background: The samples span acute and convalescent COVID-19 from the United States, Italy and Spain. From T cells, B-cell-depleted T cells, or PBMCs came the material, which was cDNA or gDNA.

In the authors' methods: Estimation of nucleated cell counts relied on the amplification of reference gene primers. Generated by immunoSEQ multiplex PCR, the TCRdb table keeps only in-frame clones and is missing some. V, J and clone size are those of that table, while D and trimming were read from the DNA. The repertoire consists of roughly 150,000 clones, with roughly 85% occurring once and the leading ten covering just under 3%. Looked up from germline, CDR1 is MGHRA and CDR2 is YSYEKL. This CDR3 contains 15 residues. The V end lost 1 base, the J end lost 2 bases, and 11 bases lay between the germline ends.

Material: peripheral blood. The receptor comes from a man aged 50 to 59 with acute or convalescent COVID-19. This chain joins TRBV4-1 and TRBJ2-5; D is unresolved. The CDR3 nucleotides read TGCGCCAGCAGCCAAGGAATGGGCACGCAAGAGACCCAGTACTTC. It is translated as CASSQGMGTQETQYF.